These 13 T cell receptor beta chains came from one sample sequenced in a study of vaccination effects on CD4 cells after COVID-19. ViraFEST assay sequencing came after antigen-specific CD4+ T cells were expanded with viral peptide pools. Upon completion of 10 days in culture, CD4+ T cells were isolated. The cohort was immunized with two doses of either the BNT162b2 or mRNA-1273 vaccine. Which antigens these TCRs recognize remains unknown. The assay was immunoSEQ multiplex PCR, and TCRdb's table has in-frame clones only and misses some. This table holds roughly 27,000 clones, about 67% found once. The material sequenced was CD4+ T cells from PBMCs cultured with HCoV-NL63 spike peptides, taken after COVID-19 vaccination. Receptors originate from a human donor who received a COVID-19 vaccine.

The chain couples TRBV25-1 to TRBJ2-1; 7 bases agree with TRBD2. Germline CDR1 MGHDK, CDR2 SYGVNS. The length of the CDR3 is 13 residues. V lost 4 bases, J lost 7 bases, and 4 bases stayed unmatched. CDR3 loop: CASSVSGTNEQFF. The CDR3 region has the DNA TGTGCCAGCAGTGTAAGCGGGACGAATGAGCAGTTCTTC.

This rearrangement joins TRBV18 to TRBJ2-3, with D unclear. V shed 0 bases and J shed 6 bases, with 7 bases lying between them. This CDR3 has 13 amino acids. Germline CDR1 is KGHSH and CDR2 is LQKENI. The DNA for the CDR3 is TGTGCCAGCTCACCACCCGGGTCCGATACGCAGTATTTT. Amino acids: CASSPPGSDTQYF. Filled out from reference TRBV18 and TRBJ2-3, the complete variable domain reads NAGVMQNPRHLVRRRGQEARLRCSPMKGHSHVYWYRQLPEEGLKFMVYLQKENIIDESGMPKERFSAEFPKEGPSILRIQQVVRGDSAAYFCASSPPGSDTQYFGPGTRLTVL.

In its sample, this clone was seen a few times. This chain links TRBV10-1 with TRBJ2-2, with no clear D. Germline V CDR1 and CDR2: WNHNN, SYGVQD (reference sequence). The CDR3 consists of 13 residues. The V end lost 2 bases, the J end lost 4 bases, and 5 bases lay between the germline ends. Here the CDR3 DNA reads TGCGCCAGCAGTGAGGAGCCCACCGGGGAGCTGTTTTTT. Protein: CASSEEPTGELFF.

This chain connects TRBV6-4 to TRBJ2-3, with 7 bases lining up with TRBD2. Trimming at V came to 2 bases and at J to 3 bases, leaving 5 bases not matched to a gene. CDR1 MRHNA and CDR2 SNTAGT come from the germline V gene. The length of the CDR3 is 15 residues. The CDR3 region is CASSDGAGVTDTQYF. The CDR3 DNA is TGTGCCAGCAGTGACGGTGCGGGAGTGACAGATACGCAGTATTTT.

This clone was picked up a small number of times. The chain carries TRBV27 and TRBJ2-1; D is ambiguous. Germline CDR1 reads MNHEY; CDR2 reads SMNVEV (reference sequence). The CDR3 runs 13 residues. V was cut by 6 bases and J by 5 bases, with 11 bases left in between. The CDR3 DNA is TGTGCCAGCAGGTCGGGTCTAGACAATGAGCAGTTCTTC. This translates into CASRSGLDNEQFF.

This clone was seen a few times. The chain employs TRBV23-1 and TRBJ1-5; 7 nucleotides line up with TRBD1. TRBV23-1 is noted as an ORF with a role that remains uncertain. V dropped 2 bases and J dropped 0; count of bases not matched to a gene: 4. The CDR3 is 16 residues long. The CDR3 region is CASSQGTADSNQPQHF. In nucleotides, the CDR3 is TGCGCCAGCAGTCAAGGGACAGCCGATAGCAATCAGCCCCAGCATTTT.

This chain joins TRBV27 and TRBJ2-6; D tentatively reads TRBD1 or TRBD2 (6 bases each). V lost 7 bases and J 4 bases, leaving 11 bases between the germline ends. CDR1 and CDR2 (germline): MNHEY, SMNVEV (reference sequence). The CDR3 is made up of 14 amino acids. The CDR3 loop reads CASTKGGGANVLTF. CDR3 DNA: TGTGCCAGCACCAAGGGGGGAGGGGCCAACGTCCTGACTTTC. The variable domain in full, completed from reference TRBV27 and TRBJ2-6, reads EAQVTQNPRYLITVTGKKLTVTCSQNMNHEYMSWYRQDPGLGLRQIYYSMNVEVTDKGDVPEGYKVSRKEKRNFPLILESPSPNQTSLYFCASTKGGGANVLTFGAGSRLTVL.

V and J are TRBV7-2 and TRBJ2-7, with 10 bases fitting TRBD2. This CDR3 is 16 amino acids long. Germline V gives CDR1 SGHTA, CDR2 FQGNSA. J lost 2 bases, V lost 2 bases, and 6 bases had no gene match. The CDR3 DNA follows: TGTGCCAGCAGCTTAACGGGGACTAGCGTAACCTACGAGCAGTACTTC. Translation gives CASSLTGTSVTYEQYF.

The chain joins TRBV5-1 to TRBJ2-2, with TRBD2 matching over 11 bases. J lost 4 bases, V lost 6 bases, and 5 bases had no gene match. This CDR3 is 15 amino acids long. CDR1 and CDR2 (germline): SGHRS, YFSETQ. CDR3 nucleotides: TGCGCCAGCAACCCAACTAGCGGGAGCACCGGGGAGCTGTTTTTT. It codes for CASNPTSGSTGELFF.

This clone was detected a few times. This chain uses TRBV11-1 with TRBJ2-5, with 7 bases aligning to TRBD1. The ends lost 3 bases at V and 5 bases at J; junction bases unmatched: 9. This CDR3 comprises 15 residues. Germline values: CDR1 SGHAT, CDR2 FQDESV (reference sequence). The CDR3 loop reads CASSFQTGLGETQYF. CDR3 sequence (DNA): TGTGCCAGCAGCTTCCAGACAGGGCTCGGGGAGACCCAGTACTTC.

The chain recombines TRBV5-1 with TRBJ2-1; 10 bases are shared with TRBD1. The V gene end was trimmed by 0 bases and the J gene end by 6 bases; junction bases not matched to a gene: 0. CDR3 length equals 14 residues. CDR1 and CDR2 (germline): SGHRS, YFSETQ. Written as DNA, the CDR3 is TGCGCCAGCAGCTTGGGGACAGGGGGCAATGAGCAGTTCTTC. Translation gives CASSLGTGGNEQFF.

The rearrangement joins TRBV30 to TRBJ2-2; 8 bases match TRBD1. V lost 0 bases, J lost 3 bases, and 3 bases stayed unmatched. The CDR3 extends over 15 amino acids. Germline CDR1 is GTSNPN and CDR2 is SVGIG (reference sequence). The CDR3 region has the DNA TGTGCCTGGAGTGTAGAGGACAGGGACACCGGGGAGCTGTTTTTT. Translating gives CAWSVEDRDTGELFF.

This clone came up once. The gene calls are TRBV15 and TRBJ2-5; 8 nucleotides agree with TRBD1. CDR1 and CDR2 from the germline V gene are LNHNV and YYDKDF (reference sequence). After removal of 3 bases from V and 1 base from J, the junction contained 13 bases not matched to a gene. The CDR3 extends over 18 amino acids. CDR3 loop: CATSRQYLGGQAQETQYF. The CDR3 DNA is TGTGCCACCAGCAGGCAATACTTAGGGGGACAGGCCCAAGAGACCCAGTACTTC.